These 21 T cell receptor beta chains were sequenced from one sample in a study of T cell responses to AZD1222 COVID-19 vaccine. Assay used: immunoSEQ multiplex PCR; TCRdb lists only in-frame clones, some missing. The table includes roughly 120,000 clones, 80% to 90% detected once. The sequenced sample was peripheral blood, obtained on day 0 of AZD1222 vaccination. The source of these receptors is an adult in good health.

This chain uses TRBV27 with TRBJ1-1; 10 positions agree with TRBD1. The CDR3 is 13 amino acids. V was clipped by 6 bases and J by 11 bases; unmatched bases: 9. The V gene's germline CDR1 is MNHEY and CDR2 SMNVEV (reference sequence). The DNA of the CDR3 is TGTGCCAGCAGCCTGGCAGGACAGGGGGTGGCTTTCTTT. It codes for CASSLAGQGVAFF.

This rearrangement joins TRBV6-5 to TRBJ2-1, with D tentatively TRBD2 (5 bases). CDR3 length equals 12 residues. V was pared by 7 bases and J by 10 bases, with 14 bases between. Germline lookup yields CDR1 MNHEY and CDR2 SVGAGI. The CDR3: CASMRVAHEQFF. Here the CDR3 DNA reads TGTGCCAGCATGCGGGTGGCCCACGAGCAGTTCTTC.

The CDR3 bases are TGTGCCAGCAGCTCCCGCGGGTCCGAGCAGTACTTC. Encoded protein: CASSSRGSEQYF. The chain links TRBV7-8 to TRBJ2-7, with TRBD2 as a possible D gene (5 bases). V lost 4 bases, J lost 6 bases, and 10 bases lay in between. The length of the CDR3 is 12 residues. Per germline, CDR1 SGHVS and CDR2 FQNEAQ.

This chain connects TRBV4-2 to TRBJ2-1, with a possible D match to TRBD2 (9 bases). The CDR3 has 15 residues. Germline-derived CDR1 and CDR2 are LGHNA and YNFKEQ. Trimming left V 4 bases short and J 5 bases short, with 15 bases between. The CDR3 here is CASSPGGGGDNEQFF. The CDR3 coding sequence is TGTGCCAGCAGCCCAGGGGGCGGGGGGGACAATGAGCAGTTCTTC.

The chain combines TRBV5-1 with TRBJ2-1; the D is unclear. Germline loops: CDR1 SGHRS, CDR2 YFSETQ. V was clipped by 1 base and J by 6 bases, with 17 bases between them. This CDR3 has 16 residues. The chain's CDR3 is CASSLLSAGRGNEQFF. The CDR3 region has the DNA TGCGCCAGCAGCTTGCTTTCTGCAGGCCGAGGCAATGAGCAGTTCTTC.

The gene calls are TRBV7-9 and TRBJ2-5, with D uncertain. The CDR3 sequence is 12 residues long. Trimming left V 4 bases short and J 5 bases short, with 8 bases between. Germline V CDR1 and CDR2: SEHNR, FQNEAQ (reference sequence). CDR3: CASSSIRETQYF. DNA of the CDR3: TGTGCCAGCAGCTCTATCAGGGAGACCCAGTACTTC.

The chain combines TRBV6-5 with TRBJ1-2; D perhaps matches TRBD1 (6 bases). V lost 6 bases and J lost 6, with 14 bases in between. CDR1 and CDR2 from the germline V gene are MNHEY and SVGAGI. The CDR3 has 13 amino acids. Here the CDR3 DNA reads TGTGCCAGCAGACCCCGGGGGCAGAATGGCTACACCTTC. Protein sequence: CASRPRGQNGYTF.

DNA for the CDR3: TGTGCCAGCAGCCCCCCCCGACGAGTTCAGTTGAATGAGCAGTTCTTC. It translates to CASSPPRRVQLNEQFF. The chain uses TRBV5-4 and TRBJ2-1; D not resolved. Germline V CDR1 and CDR2: SGHNT, YYREEE (reference sequence). Deletions cut 4 bases from V and 7 bases from J, with 21 bases between. The CDR3 totals 16 residues.

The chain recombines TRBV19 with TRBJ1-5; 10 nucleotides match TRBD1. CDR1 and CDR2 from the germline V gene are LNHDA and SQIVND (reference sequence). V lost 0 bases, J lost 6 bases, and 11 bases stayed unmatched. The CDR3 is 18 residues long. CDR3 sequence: CASSIEGPGQGSAQPQHF. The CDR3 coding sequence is TGTGCCAGTAGTATAGAAGGGCCGGGACAGGGGTCCGCTCAGCCCCAGCATTTT. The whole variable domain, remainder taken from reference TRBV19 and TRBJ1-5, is DGGITQSPKYLFRKEGQNVTLSCEQNLNHDAMYWYRQDPGQGLRLIYYSQIVNDFQKGDIAEGYSVSREKKESFPLTVTSAQKNPTAFYLCASSIEGPGQGSAQPQHFGDGTRLSIL.

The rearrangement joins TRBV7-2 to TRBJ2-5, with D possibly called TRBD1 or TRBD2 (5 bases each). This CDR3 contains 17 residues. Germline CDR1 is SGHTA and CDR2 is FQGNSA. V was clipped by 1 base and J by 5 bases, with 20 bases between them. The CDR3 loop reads CASSLVGAPTLSETQYF. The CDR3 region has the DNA TGTGCCAGCAGCTTAGTCGGGGCCCCTACGCTCAGCGAGACCCAGTACTTC. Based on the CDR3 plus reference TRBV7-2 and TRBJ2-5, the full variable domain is GAGVSQSPSNKVTEKGKDVELRCDPISGHTALYWYRQSLGQGLEFLIYFQGNSAPDKSGLPSDRFSAERTGGSVSTLTIQRTQQEDSAVYLCASSLVGAPTLSETQYFGPGTRLLVL.

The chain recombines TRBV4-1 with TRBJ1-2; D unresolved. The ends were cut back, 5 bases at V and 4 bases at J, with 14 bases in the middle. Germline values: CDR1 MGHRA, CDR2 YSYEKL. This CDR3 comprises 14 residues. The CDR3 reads CASSSVGSGYGYTF. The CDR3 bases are TGCGCCAGCAGCTCGGTCGGGTCCGGCTATGGCTACACCTTC.

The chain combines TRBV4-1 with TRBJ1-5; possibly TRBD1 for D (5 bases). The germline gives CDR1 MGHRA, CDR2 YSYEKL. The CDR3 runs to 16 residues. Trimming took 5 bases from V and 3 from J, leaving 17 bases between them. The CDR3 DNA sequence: TGCGCCAGCAGCTACCACGCCCGGGACGTCAATCAGCCCCAGCATTTT. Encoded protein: CASSYHARDVNQPQHF.

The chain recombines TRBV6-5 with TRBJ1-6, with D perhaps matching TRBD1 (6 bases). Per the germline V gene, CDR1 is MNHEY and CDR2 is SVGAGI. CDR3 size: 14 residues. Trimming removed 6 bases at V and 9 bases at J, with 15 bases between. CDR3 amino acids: CASRKQGVSSPLHF. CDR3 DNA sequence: TGTGCCAGCAGGAAACAGGGCGTGAGTTCACCCCTCCACTTT.

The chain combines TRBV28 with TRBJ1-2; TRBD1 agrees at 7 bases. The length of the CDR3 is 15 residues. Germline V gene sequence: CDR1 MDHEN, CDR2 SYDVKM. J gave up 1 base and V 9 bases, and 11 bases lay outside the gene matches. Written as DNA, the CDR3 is TGTGCCAGTCAAGGGGACAGAACGAGTAACTATGGCTACACCTTC. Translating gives CASQGDRTSNYGYTF.

The CDR3 DNA follows: TGTGCCAGTAGTATGGCCGGGTCCAGGACCGGGGAGCTGTTTTTT. This gives the protein CASSMAGSRTGELFF. The chain uses TRBV19 and TRBJ2-2; D gene uncertain. Germline V gene sequence: CDR1 LNHDA, CDR2 SQIVND (reference sequence). The ends were cut back, 3 bases at V and 5 bases at J, with 13 bases in the middle. The CDR3 spans 15 residues.

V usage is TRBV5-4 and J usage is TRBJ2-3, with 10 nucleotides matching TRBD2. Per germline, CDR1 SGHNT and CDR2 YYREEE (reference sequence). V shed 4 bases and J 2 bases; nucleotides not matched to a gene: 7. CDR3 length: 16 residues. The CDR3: CASSRASGGSTDTQYF. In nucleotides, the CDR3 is TGTGCCAGCAGCCGAGCTAGCGGGGGATCCACAGATACGCAGTATTTT.

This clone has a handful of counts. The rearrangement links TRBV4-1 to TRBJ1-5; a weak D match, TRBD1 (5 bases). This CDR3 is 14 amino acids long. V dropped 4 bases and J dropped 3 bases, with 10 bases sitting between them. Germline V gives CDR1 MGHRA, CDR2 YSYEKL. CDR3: CASSPFGANQPQHF. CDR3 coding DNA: TGCGCCAGCAGCCCCTTTGGGGCCAATCAGCCCCAGCATTTT.

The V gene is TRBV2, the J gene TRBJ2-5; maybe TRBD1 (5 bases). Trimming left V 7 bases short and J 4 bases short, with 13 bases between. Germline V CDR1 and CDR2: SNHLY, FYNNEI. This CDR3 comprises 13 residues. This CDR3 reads CASMKGPGETQYF. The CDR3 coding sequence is TGTGCCAGCATGAAGGGGCCGGGAGAGACCCAGTACTTC.

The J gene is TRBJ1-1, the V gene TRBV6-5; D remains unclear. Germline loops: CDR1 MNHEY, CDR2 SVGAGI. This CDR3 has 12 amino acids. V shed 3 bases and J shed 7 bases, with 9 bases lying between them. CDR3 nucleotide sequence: TGTGCCAGCAGTTATGGGTCGGGTGAAGCTTTCTTT. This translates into CASSYGSGEAFF.

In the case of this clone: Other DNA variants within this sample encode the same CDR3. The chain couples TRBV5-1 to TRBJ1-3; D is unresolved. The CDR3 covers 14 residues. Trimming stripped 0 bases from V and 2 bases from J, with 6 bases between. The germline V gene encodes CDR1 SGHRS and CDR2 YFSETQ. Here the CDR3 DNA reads TGCGCCAGCAGCTTGGAAGTTACTGGAAACACCATATATTTT. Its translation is CASSLEVTGNTIYF.

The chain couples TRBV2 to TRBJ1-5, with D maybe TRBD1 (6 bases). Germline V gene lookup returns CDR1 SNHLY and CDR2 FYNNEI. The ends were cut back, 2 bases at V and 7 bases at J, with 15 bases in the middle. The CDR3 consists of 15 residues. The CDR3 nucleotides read TGTGCCAGCAGTGAAACCTCTCCAGGGGACCAGCCCCAGCATTTT. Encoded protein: CASSETSPGDQPQHF. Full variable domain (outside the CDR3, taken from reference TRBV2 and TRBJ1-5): EPEVTQTPSHQVTQMGQEVILRCVPISNHLYFYWYRQILGQKVEFLVSFYNNEISEKSEIFDDQFSVERPDGSNFTLKIRSTKLEDSAMYFCASSETSPGDQPQHFGDGTRLSIL.